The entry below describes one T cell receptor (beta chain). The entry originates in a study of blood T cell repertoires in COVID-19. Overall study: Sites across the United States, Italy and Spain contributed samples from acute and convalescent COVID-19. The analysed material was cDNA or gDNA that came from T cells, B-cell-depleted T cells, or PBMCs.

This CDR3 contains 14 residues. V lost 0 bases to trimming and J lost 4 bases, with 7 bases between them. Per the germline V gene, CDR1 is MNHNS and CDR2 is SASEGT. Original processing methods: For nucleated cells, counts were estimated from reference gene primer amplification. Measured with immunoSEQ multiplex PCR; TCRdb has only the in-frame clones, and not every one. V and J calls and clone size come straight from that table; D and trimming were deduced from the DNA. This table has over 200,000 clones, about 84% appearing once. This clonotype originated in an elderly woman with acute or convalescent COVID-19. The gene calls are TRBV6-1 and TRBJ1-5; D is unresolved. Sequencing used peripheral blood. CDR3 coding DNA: TGTGCCAGCAGTGAAGCGCGAAGTAATCAGCCCCAGCATTTT. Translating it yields CASSEARSNQPQHF.